What follows describes a single TCR beta chain. This sample was included in a study of cytomegalovirus exposure and HLA in healthy donors. At the level of the study: The platform used for the roughly 130 validation repertoires matched that of the 666 first-cohort repertoires, a later analysis reported.

The ends were cut back, 3 bases at V and 7 bases at J, with 9 bases in the middle. The CDR3 runs to 11 residues. The germline gives CDR1 GTSNPN, CDR2 SVGIG (reference sequence). This table comes from immunoSEQ multiplex PCR, and its TCRdb copy is limited to in-frame clones, with some not included. This table has under 300,000 clones, 80% to 90% appearing once. V and J are TRBV30 and TRBJ1-1; D not resolved. This clonotype was sampled from a woman aged 18-29 years in good health and CMV-seronegative. Sequencing was carried out using PBMCs. The CDR3: CAWSPLNEAFF. The DNA for the CDR3 is TGTGCCTGGAGCCCCCTTAATGAAGCTTTCTTT.